This T cell receptor beta chain derives from a study of graft-versus-host responses after intestinal transplantation. Study summary: After anti-thymocyte globulin induction, recipients took tacrolimus and steroids for 3 to 4 years.

Generated by immunoSEQ multiplex PCR, the TCRdb table keeps only in-frame clones and is missing some. The repertoire holds under 50,000 clones, about 90% seen once, with roughly 7.1% in the top ten. Trimming pared 4 bases from V and 0 bases from J, leaving 9 bases between. CDR3 length: 14 amino acids. Germline CDR1 and CDR2: SGHRS and YFSETQ. The receptor was derived from a human patient who received an intestinal transplant, so some T cells may come from the graft donor. The chain has TRBV5-1 and TRBJ2-3; the D call may be TRBD1 or TRBD2 (5 bases each). The material sequenced was PBMCs, taken around 270 days after transplant. The CDR3, as DNA: TGCGCCAGCAGCACAGGACTGAGCACAGATACGCAGTATTTT. This translates into CASSTGLSTDTQYF.